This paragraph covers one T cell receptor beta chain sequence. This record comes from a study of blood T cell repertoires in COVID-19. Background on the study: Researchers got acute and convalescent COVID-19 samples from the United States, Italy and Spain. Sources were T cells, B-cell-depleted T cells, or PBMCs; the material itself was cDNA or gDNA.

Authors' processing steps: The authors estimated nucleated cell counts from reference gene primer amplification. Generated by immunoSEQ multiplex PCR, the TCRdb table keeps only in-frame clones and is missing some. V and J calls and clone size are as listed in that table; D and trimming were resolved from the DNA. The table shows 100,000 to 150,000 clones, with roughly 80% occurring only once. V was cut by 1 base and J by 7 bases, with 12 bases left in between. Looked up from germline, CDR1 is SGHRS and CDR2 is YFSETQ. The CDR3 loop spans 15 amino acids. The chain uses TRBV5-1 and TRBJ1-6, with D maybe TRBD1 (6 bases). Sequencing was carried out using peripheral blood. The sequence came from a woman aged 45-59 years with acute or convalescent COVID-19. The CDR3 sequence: CASSLTQGSNSPLHF. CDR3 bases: TGCGCCAGCAGCTTGACGCAGGGGTCGAATTCACCCCTCCACTTT.